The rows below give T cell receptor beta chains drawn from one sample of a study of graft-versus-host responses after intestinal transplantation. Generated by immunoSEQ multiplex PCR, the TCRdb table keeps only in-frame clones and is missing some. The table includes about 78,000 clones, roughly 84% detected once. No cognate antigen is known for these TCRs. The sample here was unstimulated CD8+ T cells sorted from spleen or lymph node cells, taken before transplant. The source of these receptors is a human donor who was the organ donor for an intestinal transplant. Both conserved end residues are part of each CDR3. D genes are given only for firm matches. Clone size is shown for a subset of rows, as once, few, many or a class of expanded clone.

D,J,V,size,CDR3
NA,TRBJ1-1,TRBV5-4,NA,CASSLMQAGDTEAFF
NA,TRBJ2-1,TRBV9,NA,CASSPIYLSEQFF
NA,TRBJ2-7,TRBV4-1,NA,CASSQRGVGLEDYEQYF
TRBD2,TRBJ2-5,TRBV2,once,CASSFRLAQETQYF
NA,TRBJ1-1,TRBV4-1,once,CASTQTTQNTEAFF
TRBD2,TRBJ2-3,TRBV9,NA,CASSVWLAGSTDTQYF
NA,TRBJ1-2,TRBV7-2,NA,CASSLLPPDHYGYTF
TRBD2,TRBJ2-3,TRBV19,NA,CASSIALAGGPSTDTQYF
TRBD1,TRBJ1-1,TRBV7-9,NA,CASSPSDRGSGFTEAFF
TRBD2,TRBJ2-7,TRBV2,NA,CASSVPTSGGAFSYEQYF
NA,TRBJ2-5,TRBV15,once,CATSREKSAGETQYF
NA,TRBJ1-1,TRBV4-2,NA,CASSQFPVDLRTEAFF
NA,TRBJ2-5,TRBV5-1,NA,CASSLGERQYF
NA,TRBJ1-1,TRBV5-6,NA,CASSLDFVGGSKAFF
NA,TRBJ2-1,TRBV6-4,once,CASSDGTAINEQFF
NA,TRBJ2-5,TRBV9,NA,CASSVGGGLQETQYF
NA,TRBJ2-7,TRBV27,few,CASSFSGGSYEQYF